Shown below are 24 T cell receptor beta chains from a single sample sequenced in a study of blood T cell repertoires in COVID-19. Generated by immunoSEQ multiplex PCR, the TCRdb table keeps only in-frame clones and is missing some. This sample has roughly 150,000 clones, with over 70% found just once. Sequencing was performed on peripheral blood. The source is a man between 65 and 80 years old with acute or convalescent COVID-19.

This clone appeared a few times. The V call is TRBV4-3, the J call TRBJ2-5; 8 bases agree with TRBD1. With 0 bases clipped from V and 1 base from J, the junction kept 7 bases outside the gene matches. Germline CDR1 and CDR2: LGHNA and YSLEER. The CDR3 is made up of 17 amino acids. CDR3 nucleotide sequence: TGCGCCAGCAGCCAAGAATTAAGACAGGGGTTCCAAGAGACCCAGTACTTC. Its protein product is CASSQELRQGFQETQYF.

This chain uses TRBV6-1 with TRBJ2-1; weak D call: TRBD1 (6 bases). This CDR3 is 14 amino acids long. Deletions cut 2 bases from V and 7 bases from J, with 12 bases between. From germline, CDR1 is MNHNS and CDR2 SASEGT. CDR3 DNA sequence: TGTGCCAGCAGTGAAAGTACGGGGACAAATGAGCAGTTCTTC. Translation: CASSESTGTNEQFF.

This chain uses TRBV19 with TRBJ2-7; TRBD1 aligns across 8 bases. This CDR3 region has 13 residues. CDR1 and CDR2 from the germline V gene are LNHDA and SQIVND (reference sequence). With V trimmed by 7 bases and J by 6 bases, 8 bases remained unmatched. CDR3 loop: CASMGQGAPEQYF. In DNA form, the CDR3 reads TGTGCCAGTATGGGTCAGGGGGCCCCCGAGCAGTACTTC.

The DNA for the CDR3 is TGTGCCAGCAGTTTGTCGAGGGGCTACACCTTC. Translating it yields CASSLSRGYTF. This rearrangement joins TRBV12-3 or TRBV12-4 to TRBJ1-2; D ambiguous. The V end lost 3 bases, the J end lost 8 bases, and 7 bases lay between the germline ends. The CDR3 covers 11 residues.

The V call is TRBV20-1, the J call TRBJ1-5; possibly TRBD1 for D (6 bases). Germline assignment: CDR1 DFQATT and CDR2 SNEGSKA (reference sequence). V was trimmed by 3 bases and J by 0 bases, leaving 12 bases between them. This CDR3 is built from 15 residues. CDR3 bases: TGCAGTGCTAGTCGGCAGGGGAATAGCAATCAGCCCCAGCATTTT. It encodes CSASRQGNSNQPQHF.

The chain combines TRBV12-3 or TRBV12-4 with TRBJ2-5; 7 nucleotides align to TRBD2. Trimming cost V 7 bases and J 5 bases; bases outside gene matches: 4. The length of the CDR3 is 12 residues. This CDR3 reads CASTMGGETQYF. The CDR3 DNA follows: TGTGCCAGCACCATGGGGGGGGAGACCCAGTACTTC.

The chain uses TRBV10-3 and TRBJ2-7; D gene unclear. V was shortened by 8 bases and J by 3 bases, with 11 bases between the two germline ends. The germline V gene encodes CDR1 ENHRY and CDR2 SYGVKD. This CDR3 region has 12 residues. CDR3 sequence: CAISPQNYEQYF. The CDR3, as DNA: TGTGCCATCTCCCCCCAAAACTACGAGCAGTACTTC.

The chain recombines TRBV10-3 with TRBJ1-3; D uncertain. The CDR3 consists of 14 residues. Trimming cost V 8 bases and J 7 bases, with 18 bases left between them. Germline CDR1 is ENHRY and CDR2 is SYGVKD. The CDR3: CAISTPGEVNTIYF. The CDR3 nucleotides read TGTGCCATCTCAACCCCCGGAGAGGTGAACACCATATATTTT.

V is TRBV14 and J is TRBJ2-1; D is perhaps TRBD2 (6 bases). The germline V gene encodes CDR1 SGHDN and CDR2 FVKESK. This CDR3 region has 13 residues. The germline V and J ends were trimmed by 4 bases and 13 bases, with 17 bases remaining between them. In DNA, the CDR3 is TGTGCCAGCAGCCCCCAGTTTGCGGGGAATCAGTTCTTC. This codes for CASSPQFAGNQFF.

In DNA form, the CDR3 reads TGCAGCGTTGGGCACCGCCTCGTGCAGTTCTTC. Translated: CSVGHRLVQFF. The chain uses TRBV29-1 and TRBJ2-1; D is unclear. V lost 4 bases, J lost 12 bases, and 13 bases lay in between. Germline-derived CDR1 and CDR2 are SQVTM and ANQGSEA. CDR3 length: 11 amino acids.

The chain has TRBV6-5 and TRBJ2-3; D is possibly TRBD1 (5 bases). V shed 5 bases and J shed 4 bases, with 13 bases lying between them. The CDR3 extends over 14 amino acids. Germline values: CDR1 MNHEY, CDR2 SVGAGI. The CDR3, as DNA: TGTGCCAGCAGTAGAGACAGTTTTCCAGATACGCAGTATTTT. Encoded protein: CASSRDSFPDTQYF.

In DNA form, the CDR3 reads TGTGCCTGGGCTGGGGCAGGTGAGACCCAGTACTTC. It codes for CAWAGAGETQYF. The chain links TRBV30 to TRBJ2-5, with D maybe TRBD1 (5 bases). Trimming took off 5 bases at V and 5 bases at J, with 12 bases between the two ends. Germline lookup yields CDR1 GTSNPN and CDR2 SVGIG (reference sequence). The CDR3 sequence is 12 residues long.

The chain uses TRBV5-1 and TRBJ2-3; 7 bases are a match to TRBD1. In germline, CDR1 is SGHRS, CDR2 YFSETQ. Trimming removed 1 base from V and 6 bases from J; junction bases left unmatched: 5. The CDR3 sequence is 14 residues long. The CDR3 bases are TGCGCCAGCAGCTTGTCTCAGGACAGGGATACGCAGTATTTT. It is translated as CASSLSQDRDTQYF.

This clone was picked up many times. The chain employs TRBV5-8 and TRBJ2-3; TRBD2 matches 9 bases. The CDR3 sequence is 17 residues long. V shed 0 bases, J shed 5 bases, and the junction held 10 bases outside the gene matches. CDR1 is SGHTS, CDR2 YDEGEE, per germline. CDR3 in amino acids: CASSLVAASGAVDTQYF. The CDR3 DNA reads TGTGCCAGCAGCTTGGTCGCGGCTAGCGGGGCGGTAGATACGCAGTATTTT.

This clone has only one observation. V and J are TRBV19 and TRBJ2-2, with D unresolved. Trimming took off 6 bases at V and 1 base at J, with 9 bases between the two ends. The CDR3 runs 14 residues. CDR1 is LNHDA and CDR2 is SQIVND in the germline V gene (reference sequence). The CDR3 nucleotides are TGTGCCAGTAGCCACGCAGGGAACACCGGGGAGCTGTTTTTT. It is translated as CASSHAGNTGELFF.

The gene calls are TRBV6-5 and TRBJ2-5; D perhaps matches TRBD2 (6 bases). The germline CDR1 and CDR2 sequences are MNHEY and SVGAGI. The CDR3 length is 14 residues. V was shortened by 4 bases and J by 1 base, with 10 bases between the two germline ends. CDR3 coding DNA: TGTGCCAGCAGTTCCGGGAGCTCCCAAGAGACCCAGTACTTC. This translates into CASSSGSSQETQYF.

V and J are TRBV4-2 and TRBJ1-2; D unresolved. Germline CDR1 is LGHNA and CDR2 is YNFKEQ. Trimming shortened V by 0 bases and J by 3 bases, and 17 bases separated the two germline ends. The CDR3 length is 17 residues. DNA for the CDR3: TGTGCCAGCAGCCAAGATCTTATAGGAGACGGTCACTATGGCTACACCTTC. Translated: CASSQDLIGDGHYGYTF.

This rearrangement joins TRBV6-5 to TRBJ1-2; D is possibly TRBD1 (6 bases). Germline CDR1 is MNHEY and CDR2 is SVGAGI. The CDR3 length is 12 residues. Trimming left V 6 bases short and J 8 bases short, with 13 bases between. CDR3 DNA sequence: TGTGCCAGCAGCTTTGTAGACAGGGGCTACACCTTC. Encoded protein: CASSFVDRGYTF.

The rearrangement links TRBV5-6 to TRBJ2-5, with 12 bases that match TRBD1. The CDR3 is 16 amino acids. The trim removed 4 bases at V and 1 base at J, leaving 5 bases unmatched. The germline gives CDR1 SGHDT, CDR2 YYEEEE. The CDR3 region is CASSPGTGGPQETQYF. The DNA of the CDR3 is TGTGCCAGCAGCCCTGGGACAGGGGGCCCCCAAGAGACCCAGTACTTC.

Only a few counts were recorded for this clone. The gene calls are TRBV28 and TRBJ1-2, with D maybe TRBD1 (6 bases). The germline CDR1 and CDR2 sequences are MDHEN and SYDVKM. Trimming removed 1 base at V and 6 bases at J, with 12 bases between. The CDR3 extends over 14 amino acids. As DNA, the CDR3 is TGTGCCAGCAGTTTATCGGCAGGGGCGAATGGCTACACCTTC. This codes for CASSLSAGANGYTF.

The chain is built from TRBV11-3 and TRBJ2-3; no clear D. This CDR3 spans 13 amino acids. Germline loops: CDR1 SGHNT, CDR2 YENEEA. Trimming pared 5 bases from V and 4 bases from J, leaving 10 bases between. CDR3 sequence reads: CASSREAADTQYF. The CDR3 DNA reads as TGTGCCAGCAGCAGAGAGGCGGCAGATACGCAGTATTTT.

The chain links TRBV19 to TRBJ2-1; D gene ambiguous. This CDR3 spans 14 amino acids. Trimming took off 6 bases at V and 0 bases at J, with 9 bases between the two ends. Germline lookup yields CDR1 LNHDA and CDR2 SQIVND (reference sequence). The CDR3 sequence is CASRYSNSYNEQFF. The DNA of the CDR3 is TGTGCCAGTAGGTACAGTAACTCCTACAATGAGCAGTTCTTC.

The chain links TRBV5-1 to TRBJ2-1; TRBD2 agrees at 7 bases. The CDR3 sequence is 13 residues long. The J segment lost 6 bases and the V segment lost 6 bases, leaving 6 bases of the junction unmatched. The germline CDR1 and CDR2 sequences are SGHRS and YFSETQ. The CDR3 spells CASTGLERNEQFF. CDR3 in DNA: TGCGCCAGCACCGGACTAGAGCGCAATGAGCAGTTCTTC.

The chain recombines TRBV7-2 with TRBJ2-5; D may match TRBD1 or TRBD2 (5 bases each). CDR1 and CDR2 from the germline V gene are SGHTA and FQGNSA. Trimming shortened V by 5 bases and J by 1 base, and 14 bases separated the two germline ends. The CDR3 spans 15 residues. CDR3 DNA sequence: TGTGCCAGCAGCCTAGGGGAGCGTCCCCAAGAGACCCAGTACTTC. It specifies CASSLGERPQETQYF.